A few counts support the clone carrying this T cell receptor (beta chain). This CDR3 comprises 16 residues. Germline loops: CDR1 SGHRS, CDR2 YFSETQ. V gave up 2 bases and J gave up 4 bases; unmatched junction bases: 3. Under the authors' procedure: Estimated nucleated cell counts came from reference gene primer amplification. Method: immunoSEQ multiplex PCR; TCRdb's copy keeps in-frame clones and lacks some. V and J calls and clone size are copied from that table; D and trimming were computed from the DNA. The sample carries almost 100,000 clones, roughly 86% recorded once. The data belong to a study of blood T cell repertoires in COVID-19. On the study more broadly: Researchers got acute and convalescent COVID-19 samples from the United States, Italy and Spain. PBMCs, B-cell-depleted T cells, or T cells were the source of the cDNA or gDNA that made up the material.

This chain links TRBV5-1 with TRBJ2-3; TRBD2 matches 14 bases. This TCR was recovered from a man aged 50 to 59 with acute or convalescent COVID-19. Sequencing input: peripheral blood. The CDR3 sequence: CASSFGTSGSSDTQYF. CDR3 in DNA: TGCGCCAGCAGCTTCGGGACTAGCGGGAGCTCAGATACGCAGTATTTT.